In its sample, the clone carrying this T cell receptor (beta chain) was seen many times. Its antigen is currently unknown. These data are taken from a study of molecular identifiers for immune sequencing clone quantification. The overall study: Replicates involved a five-way split of RNA from around 18,000 or 91,000 naive CD8 cells, with sequencing of four. Findings and limits, study-wide: Spiked Jurkat TCR RNA originating from one cell could reportedly be identified amid about a million naive cells.

With V trimmed by 7 bases and J by 1 base, 6 bases remained unmatched. CDR3 length: 14 amino acids. Germline V lookup: CDR1 PRHDT, CDR2 FYEKMQ (reference sequence). CD8+CD4-CCR7+CD45RA+ cells were sorted as naive CD8 T cells. Previously published methods and listed TCR primers were used for the bulk TCR libraries. TCRdb independently ran MiXCR on the PCR reads; one entry per CDR3 protein. The data contain just under 65,000 distinct CDR3 sequences, less than 20% of them singletons. Source material: naive CD8+ T cells from blood, with Jurkat cell RNA spiked in. Stated subset: FACS-sorted CD8+CD4-CCR7+CD45RA+ naive T cells. The rearrangement links TRBV13 to TRBJ2-5, with TRBD1 identical over 7 bases. The clonotype comes from a human donor in good health. Some libraries in this study had Jurkat cell RNA spiked in. This CDR3 is CASTSPGGQETQYF. The CDR3 DNA reads as TGTGCCAGCACCTCACCAGGGGGCCAAGAGACCCAGTACTTC.